Each of the 28 T cell receptor beta chains below was sequenced from the same sample in a study of regulatory T cells in long-lasting Graves disease. CDR3 regions were amplified by Arm-PCR using iRepertoire HTBI primers to build TCR beta libraries. From the multiplex PCR reads, TCRdb called clonotypes with MiXCR, one entry per CDR3 protein. The sample holds 550,000 to 600,000 distinct CDR3 sequences, around 15% seen once. The time point here: newly diagnosed GD, antithyroid drugs for less than 3 months. Construction of the TCR library relied on RNA isolated from PBMCs. The data also belong to a second study, concerning T cells in Graves' hyperthyroidism and ophthalmopathy.

Source: peripheral blood mononuclear cells (PBMCs), taken at new diagnosis, from a patient treated with antithyroid drugs. These receptors all come from a young man with Graves disease.

This clonotype was recorded many times. The CDR3 bases are TGTGCCAGCAACGTAGACAGGGCACATGAGCAGTTCTTC. It encodes CASNVDRAHEQFF. The chain combines TRBV2 with TRBJ2-1; TRBD1 matches at 7 bases. This CDR3 has 13 residues. Looked up from germline, CDR1 is SNHLY and CDR2 is FYNNEI. V lost 7 bases, J lost 8 bases, and 8 bases stayed unmatched.

This clonotype turned up a few times. This chain joins TRBV6-1 and TRBJ1-3; D unresolved. Germline CDR1 is MNHNS and CDR2 is SASEGT. Between the trimmed V and J ends, which lost 8 bases and 0 bases, there was a span of 11 bases. The CDR3 spans 14 residues. The CDR3 is CASYPIGSGNTIYF. The DNA for the CDR3 is TGTGCCAGCTACCCCATTGGCTCTGGAAACACCATATATTTT.

This clonotype was seen a handful of times. The J gene is TRBJ1-2, the V gene TRBV6-5; TRBD1 aligns across 7 bases. Trimming cost V 0 bases and J 2 bases; bases outside gene matches: 3. This CDR3 contains 15 residues. Germline V gene sequence: CDR1 MNHEY, CDR2 SVGAGI. CDR3 region: CASSYSRGQNYGYTF. For the CDR3, the DNA is TGTGCCAGCAGTTACTCGAGGGGACAGAACTATGGCTACACCTTC.

The chain has TRBV3-1 and TRBJ2-7; D not certain. V shed 1 base and J shed 5 bases, with 12 bases lying between them. The CDR3 loop spans 14 amino acids. The germline V gene has CDR1 LGHDT and CDR2 YNNKEL (reference sequence). The CDR3, as DNA: TGTGCCAGCAGCCAAGGCGCCCTACTTAACGAGCAGTACTTC. Translated: CASSQGALLNEQYF.

The V gene is TRBV2, the J gene TRBJ2-3; D is uncertain. This CDR3 comprises 12 residues. Germline V CDR1 and CDR2: SNHLY, FYNNEI. V gave up 5 bases and J gave up 8 bases, with 11 bases separating them. In DNA, the CDR3 is TGTGCCAGCAGTATCGAAGCTGGTACGCAGTATTTT. It is translated as CASSIEAGTQYF. The variable domain in full, completed from reference TRBV2 and TRBJ2-3, reads EPEVTQTPSHQVTQMGQEVILRCVPISNHLYFYWYRQILGQKVEFLVSFYNNEISEKSEIFDDQFSVERPDGSNFTLKIRSTKLEDSAMYFCASSIEAGTQYFGPGTRLTVL.

With respect to this clonotype: With a much larger clone just one base away, this may be a read error. V usage is TRBV28 and J usage is TRBJ1-5; TRBD1 matches at 9 bases. From germline, CDR1 is MDHEN and CDR2 SYDVKM. With 11 bases clipped from V and 5 bases from J, the junction kept 13 bases outside the gene matches. The CDR3 sequence is 15 residues long. As DNA, the CDR3 is TGTGCCGGCTCTTCCTCCGGGACAGGGTATCAGCCCCAGCATTTT. This codes for CAGSSSGTGYQPQHF.

The table lists this clonotype with a few counts. The rearrangement uses TRBV12-5 and TRBJ2-1, with D tentatively TRBD2 (6 bases). The V end lost 3 bases, the J end lost 6 bases, and 27 bases lay between the germline ends. Germline CDR1 is LGHNT and CDR2 is FRNRAP. The length of the CDR3 is 19 residues. CDR3 bases: TGTGCTAGTGGTTTTTCCGGGGGACGATCCTTGCCTTCCCTCAATGAGCAGTTCTTC. Amino acid sequence: CASGFSGGRSLPSLNEQFF.

This clonotype has at least ten counts. The V call is TRBV5-1, the J call TRBJ1-5, with 7 positions matching TRBD1. Trimming took 6 bases from V and 2 from J; bases not matched to a gene: 8. Germline-derived CDR1 and CDR2 are SGHRS and YFSETQ. The CDR3 length is 15 residues. In nucleotides, the CDR3 is TGCGCCAGCACCCCGACAGGGATTGGCAATCAGCCCCAGCATTTT. Translation: CASTPTGIGNQPQHF. Filled out from reference TRBV5-1 and TRBJ1-5, the complete variable domain reads KAGVTQTPRYLIKTRGQQVTLSCSPISGHRSVSWYQQTPGQGLQFLFEYFSETQRNKGNFPGRFSGRQFSNSRSEMNVSTLELGDSALYLCASTPTGIGNQPQHFGDGTRLSIL.

The chain combines TRBV7-2 with TRBJ2-2, with D uncertain. From germline, CDR1 is SGHTA and CDR2 FQGNSA. The CDR3 extends over 14 amino acids. Deletions cut 5 bases from V and 1 base from J, with 8 bases between. CDR3 sequence (DNA): TGTGCCAGCAGCCGAGCCCGGAACACCGGGGAGCTGTTTTTT. This translates into CASSRARNTGELFF.

CDR3 amino acids: CSASSGQAYEQYF. CDR3 sequence (DNA): TGCAGTGCTAGTTCGGGACAGGCCTACGAGCAGTACTTC. V gene TRBV20-1 combines with J gene TRBJ2-7; TRBD1 matches at 8 bases. After removal of 3 bases from V and 2 bases from J, the junction contained 3 bases not matched to a gene. The germline gives CDR1 DFQATT, CDR2 SNEGSKA (reference sequence). The CDR3 consists of 13 residues.

This clonotype was detected a few times. The rearrangement links TRBV19 to TRBJ2-2, with 8 bases fitting TRBD1. Germline trimming cut 6 bases from V and 6 bases from J; bases unmatched to any gene: 12. CDR3 length: 16 amino acids. Germline assignment: CDR1 LNHDA and CDR2 SQIVND (reference sequence). The CDR3 bases are TGTGCCAGTAGGGCGAGTCAGGGGGCGCGGGCCGGGGAGCTGTTTTTT. It specifies CASRASQGARAGELFF.

About this clonotype itself: With a much larger clone just one base away, this may be a read error. The chain recombines TRBV7-3 with TRBJ1-1; 10 bases match TRBD1. The J segment lost 3 bases and the V segment lost 5 bases, leaving 3 bases of the junction unmatched. Germline CDR1 and CDR2: SGHTA and FQGTGA. This CDR3 is built from 14 residues. The CDR3 is CASSTGTGDTEAFF. CDR3 DNA sequence: TGTGCCAGCAGCACCGGGACAGGGGACACTGAAGCTTTCTTT.

The chain carries TRBV5-1 and TRBJ2-7, with TRBD2 as a possible D gene (6 bases). In germline, CDR1 is SGHRS, CDR2 YFSETQ. Trimming pared 4 bases from V and 6 bases from J, leaving 26 bases between. CDR3 length equals 17 residues. CDR3 nucleotide sequence: TGCGCCAGCAGCCCGGGGTGGGGCGGCGGGAAAGAGGCCGAGCAGTACTTC. As protein: CASSPGWGGGKEAEQYF. The full variable domain, in which reference TRBV5-1 and TRBJ2-7 provide the parts outside the CDR3, is KAGVTQTPRYLIKTRGQQVTLSCSPISGHRSVSWYQQTPGQGLQFLFEYFSETQRNKGNFPGRFSGRQFSNSRSEMNVSTLELGDSALYLCASSPGWGGGKEAEQYFGPGTRLTVT.

The chain joins TRBV4-1 to TRBJ1-1; no clear D. Germline lookup yields CDR1 MGHRA and CDR2 YSYEKL. The ends were cut back, 0 bases at V and 1 base at J, with 9 bases in the middle. The CDR3 loop spans 15 amino acids. DNA for the CDR3: TGCGCCAGCAGCCAAGATCGACGAACGAACACTGAAGCTTTCTTT. Translation: CASSQDRRTNTEAFF.

In its sample, this clonotype was seen many times. The genes are TRBV30 and TRBJ1-5; D is unresolved. The length of the CDR3 is 12 residues. V was cut by 0 bases and J by 10 bases, with 10 bases left in between. Germline CDR1 is GTSNPN and CDR2 is SVGIG (reference sequence). CDR3 region: CAWSVAGIPQHF. In DNA, the CDR3 is TGTGCCTGGAGTGTAGCAGGCATACCCCAGCATTTT.

The rearrangement links TRBV29-1 to TRBJ1-1, with a tentative D call TRBD1 (6 bases). From germline, CDR1 is SQVTM and CDR2 ANQGSEA. Trimming shortened V by 6 bases and J by 8 bases, and 16 bases separated the two germline ends. The CDR3 totals 12 residues. The CDR3 nucleotides are TGCAGCGTGTGGGGGGCAGAGGAGGAAGCTTTCTTT. Encoded protein: CSVWGAEEEAFF.

This clonotype was seen repeatedly, ten times or more. CDR3: CATRGENTEAFF. CDR3 in DNA: TGTGCCACCCGGGGCGAGAACACTGAAGCTTTCTTT. The chain combines TRBV2 with TRBJ1-1, with D perhaps matching TRBD1 (5 bases). The germline gives CDR1 SNHLY, CDR2 FYNNEI. Trimming shortened V by 10 bases and J by 1 base, and 10 bases separated the two germline ends. The CDR3 extends over 12 amino acids. The full variable domain, rest sourced from reference TRBV2 and TRBJ1-1, is EPEVTQTPSHQVTQMGQEVILRCVPISNHLYFYWYRQILGQKVEFLVSFYNNEISEKSEIFDDQFSVERPDGSNFTLKIRSTKLEDSAMYFCATRGENTEAFFGQGTRLTVV.

As regards this clonotype: An end of the junction does not agree with germline; a read error may underlie this. The rearrangement uses TRBV7-7 and TRBJ2-3, with 10 bases matching TRBD2. The germline CDR1 and CDR2 sequences are SSHAT and FNYEAQ (reference sequence). The CDR3 spans 19 residues. DNA of the CDR3: TGTGCTAGCAGCGACCTAGCGGGAGCAGGGAGCTCTAGCACAGATACGCAGTATTTT. Encoded protein: CASSDLAGAGSSSTDTQYF.

This clonotype appeared many times. The CDR3 region has the DNA TGTGCCAGCAGCCCAACCCCGGGTGGAGGTTGGGAGACCCAGTACTTC. It yields the protein CASSPTPGGGWETQYF. This rearrangement joins TRBV7-9 to TRBJ2-5; D is perhaps TRBD2 (5 bases). CDR1 and CDR2 from the germline V gene are SEHNR and FQNEAQ (reference sequence). V was cut by 5 bases and J by 5 bases, with 21 bases left in between. CDR3 length: 16 residues.

Many counts were recorded for this clonotype. V gene TRBV27 combines with J gene TRBJ2-3, with 8 bases that match TRBD2. The CDR3 spans 16 residues. J was trimmed by 3 bases and V by 5 bases; bases with no gene match: 10. Germline V lookup: CDR1 MNHEY, CDR2 SMNVEV (reference sequence). The CDR3 nucleotides are TGTGCCAGCAGTCCCCGGGATAGCGGGAAGACAGATACGCAGTATTTT. It specifies CASSPRDSGKTDTQYF.

This clonotype was observed a handful of times. This chain links TRBV4-1 with TRBJ1-2; D is undetermined. The V gene's germline CDR1 is MGHRA and CDR2 YSYEKL. Deletions cut 1 base from V and 4 bases from J, with 16 bases between. The CDR3 is made up of 16 amino acids. The CDR3 here is CASSQGPGTSGYGYTF. DNA for the CDR3: TGCGCCAGCAGCCAAGGGCCAGGCACCTCGGGCTATGGCTACACCTTC.

This clonotype was counted at least ten times. The rearrangement uses TRBV28 and TRBJ1-2; a weak D match, TRBD1 (5 bases). Germline V gives CDR1 MDHEN, CDR2 SYDVKM. The V gene lost 2 bases and the J gene lost 13 bases, with 14 bases spanning the gap. The CDR3 extends over 12 amino acids. The CDR3 reads CASSLEGRGGTF. CDR3 nucleotide sequence: TGTGCCAGCAGTTTAGAAGGGAGGGGAGGCACCTTC.

With regard to this clonotype: A read error may explain this, as a much larger clone is one base away. The CDR3 nucleotides are TGTGCCAGCAGCTCCCCTTTATCTGGGGAATGGAACACTGAAGCTTTCTTT. It yields the protein CASSSPLSGEWNTEAFF. V usage is TRBV11-2 and J usage is TRBJ1-1, with D unclear. Per germline, CDR1 SGHAT and CDR2 FQNNGV. The CDR3 totals 17 residues. The V gene lost 4 bases and the J gene lost 1 base, with 19 bases spanning the gap.

The rearrangement links TRBV29-1 to TRBJ1-1; D is ambiguous. V lost 5 bases and J 1 base, leaving 14 bases between the germline ends. CDR1 and CDR2 from the germline V gene are SQVTM and ANQGSEA. The CDR3 length is 14 residues. CDR3 protein: CSVKLEAGNTEAFF. The CDR3 bases are TGCAGCGTTAAGCTTGAGGCAGGGAACACTGAAGCTTTCTTT.

The table lists this clonotype with many counts. The chain uses TRBV20-1 and TRBJ2-3, with no clear D. This CDR3 has 14 amino acids. The germline V gene encodes CDR1 DFQATT and CDR2 SNEGSKA (reference sequence). Trimming left V 0 bases short and J 4 bases short, with 11 bases between. The CDR3 loop reads CSARDRHSPDTQYF. The DNA for the CDR3 is TGCAGTGCTAGAGATCGTCACAGCCCAGATACGCAGTATTTT.

V usage is TRBV19 and J usage is TRBJ2-5, with D hard to call. The germline V and J ends were trimmed by 7 bases and 5 bases, with 20 bases remaining between them. The CDR3 has 15 amino acids. The germline V gene has CDR1 LNHDA and CDR2 SQIVND (reference sequence). CDR3 nucleotides: TGTGCCAGTACCTCCGACCCGTATGGCTTTGAGACCCAGTACTTC. Translating it yields CASTSDPYGFETQYF.

With respect to this clonotype: Possible read error: a much larger clone is one base away. V usage is TRBV5-1 and J usage is TRBJ2-7; D perhaps matches TRBD1 (6 bases). CDR1 and CDR2 from the germline V gene are SGHRS and YFSETQ. The CDR3 has 14 amino acids. V was shortened by 4 bases and J by 7 bases, with 18 bases between the two germline ends. The CDR3 DNA sequence: TGCGCCAGCAGCATGGAGACAGGTCTTGGGGAGCAGTACTTC. Translation: CASSMETGLGEQYF.

The CDR3, as DNA: TGTGCCAGCAGCCATCGCGGGGTAGGGGCCAACGTCCTGACTTTC. Translation: CASSHRGVGANVLTF. This chain links TRBV7-2 with TRBJ2-6, with D possibly TRBD2 on 6 matching bases. This CDR3 spans 15 amino acids. Trimming took 5 bases from V and 4 from J, leaving 12 bases between them. Looked up from germline, CDR1 is SGHTA and CDR2 is FQGNSA.